A selection of T cell receptor beta chains follows, all from one sample in a study of beta chain features in type 1 diabetes. Sequencing was performed with immunoSEQ multiplex PCR; in TCRdb, only in-frame clones are kept and a portion is missing. This table has 150,000 to 190,000 clones, approximately 10% appearing once. The sample consisted of central memory CD4+ T cells from blood. Receptors were obtained from a man in his thirties or forties with type 1 diabetes. CDR3s leave out the opening cysteine and the closing phenylalanine or tryptophan. The size of a clone is reported for some rows only, either as once, few or many, or as a class for expanded clones.

v_call,clone_size,j_call,cdr3_aa
TRBV25-1,few,TRBJ1-2,ASSESGRGGYT
TRBV29-1,few,TRBJ1-1,SVGLGQGSEAF
TRBV11-3,.,TRBJ2-7,ASSPGMSSYEQY
TRBV29-1,few,TRBJ2-7,SVFRFGNEQY
TRBV6-1,many,TRBJ1-1,ASKRENEAF
TRBV29-1,.,TRBJ2-5,SAGQGQETQY
TRBV7-6,.,TRBJ2-7,ASSLPGQQYEQY
TRBV5-1,few,TRBJ1-1,ASSLGTDRNTEAF
TRBV7-2,few,TRBJ2-7,ASSFRDRGYEQY
TRBV28,.,TRBJ2-3,ASSWRADTQY
TRBV9,.,TRBJ2-2,ASSVGVAGAAGELF
TRBV7-6,few,TRBJ2-1,ASSPVTSGGNNEQF
TRBV28,once,TRBJ2-7,ASKRGAGVYEQY
TRBV27,few,TRBJ1-1,ASRSDRGNTEAF
TRBV7-3,few,TRBJ2-4,ASSLAGQNIQY
TRBV27,few,TRBJ2-7,ASSLRGRAYEQY
TRBV6-1,few,TRBJ2-2,ASTWSGTGELF
TRBV30,few,TRBJ2-5,AWTKGDSKQETQY
TRBV18,.,TRBJ1-1,ASSPPSVNTEAF
TRBV7-8,.,TRBJ1-1,ASSSQGQGAAF
TRBV6-1,.,TRBJ1-1,ASSEAVETEAF
TRBV7-9,few,TRBJ2-3,ASSPTSGSGDTQY
TRBV19,.,TRBJ1-5,ASSYYRGSNQPQH
TRBV5-1,.,TRBJ1-1,ASSSKMNTEAF
TRBV11-2,.,TRBJ1-5,ASSLGTGGQPQH
TRBV7-9,few,TRBJ2-7,ASSFQSYEQY
TRBV6-5,few,TRBJ2-7,ASRSGRGYEQY
TRBV6-5,.,TRBJ2-7,ASGSGLAEQY
TRBV7-3,few,TRBJ2-1,ASSADGRYNEQF
TRBV11-2,few,TRBJ2-2,ASSLDRGALIFTGELF
TRBV6-5,.,TRBJ2-1,ASSWHNEQF
TRBV6-5,.,TRBJ2-5,AVRDSSNQETQY
TRBV5-4,.,TRBJ2-3,ASSSTSTDTQY
TRBV28,few,TRBJ1-2,ASSSGAGVDYGYT
TRBV7-9,.,TRBJ2-7,ASSLQREGEQY
TRBV11-2,few,TRBJ2-2,ASSYSLRIGGELF
TRBV4-3,few,TRBJ2-7,ASSRGQGSSYEQY
TRBV5-1,many,TRBJ2-2,ASSLVGGAYTGELF
TRBV19,.,TRBJ2-5,ATSSARETQY
TRBV2,few,TRBJ1-5,ASSEEGGGQPQH
TRBV7-9,.,TRBJ2-3,ASSLYTDTQY
TRBV7-2,few,TRBJ1-4,ASSPVGSTNEKLF
TRBV9,few,TRBJ2-1,ASSQAMAYNEQF
TRBV2,few,TRBJ2-1,ASSVLESNNEQF
TRBV29-1,.,TRBJ2-3,SVRRGSADTQY
TRBV10-2,.,TRBJ1-5,ASTGQENQPQH
TRBV4-3,few,TRBJ1-2,ASSQARTQNYGYT
TRBV5-4,few,TRBJ1-2,ASSPGGNENYGYT
TRBV4-2,few,TRBJ2-5,ASSQGLEEETQY
TRBV5-1,few,TRBJ2-7,ASSIQGGILGEQY
TRBV9,few,TRBJ2-5,ASSARERQQETQY
TRBV7-2,.,TRBJ2-4,ASSLGLAGSIQY
TRBV30,many,TRBJ1-5,AWSGTGDQPQH
TRBV29-1,few,TRBJ1-4,SVEVGQEDEKLF
TRBV5-1,few,TRBJ2-1,ASSLVGGGDEQF
TRBV6-6,few,TRBJ1-1,ASSDRGRGGTEAF
TRBV9,few,TRBJ2-2,ASSVVRASGELF
TRBV11-3,.,TRBJ2-2,ASSLQGNTGELF